These 23 T cell receptor beta chains were all obtained from the same sample, sequenced in a study of glioma-infiltrating T cells. Using RNA template, CDR3s of TCR alpha and beta were amplified with iRepertoire arm-PCR. In TCRdb, the multiplex PCR reads were re-called with MiXCR into one record per CDR3 protein. The sample lists more than 110,000 distinct CDR3 sequences; about two fifths were seen once. The source material was glioma tissue, nonneoplastic brain tissue, or PBMCs (not recorded which). These receptors came from a human donor with low-grade glioma or glioblastoma, undergoing nonglioma brain surgery, or in good health (not recorded which).

This chain links TRBV5-1 with TRBJ2-3, with D tentatively TRBD2 (6 bases). The CDR3 totals 14 residues. The germline gives CDR1 SGHRS, CDR2 YFSETQ. Trimming stripped 0 bases from V and 5 bases from J, with 10 bases between. The CDR3 here is CASSLDLEGDTQYF. CDR3 coding DNA: TGCGCCAGCAGCTTGGACCTGGAGGGAGATACGCAGTATTTT.

Worth noting for this clonotype: One base away lies a much larger clone, so this may be a sequencing read error. The rearrangement joins TRBV27 to TRBJ1-5, with 8 nucleotides matching TRBD1. CDR3 length: 16 amino acids. With V trimmed by 3 bases and J by 0 bases, 4 bases remained unmatched. The germline CDR1 and CDR2 sequences are MNHEY and SMNVEV (reference sequence). The CDR3 DNA is TGTGCCAGCAGTTTCCGCGGACAGGGTAGCAATCAGCCCCAGCATTTT. Protein sequence: CASSFRGQGSNQPQHF.

This rearrangement joins TRBV6-1 to TRBJ2-7; no definite D call. From germline, CDR1 is MNHNS and CDR2 SASEGT. V was cut by 7 bases and J by 0 bases, with 13 bases left in between. The CDR3 is 14 residues long. The CDR3 DNA reads TGTGCCAGCACCCTCGGGCATCCCTCCTACGAGCAGTACTTC. Protein product: CASTLGHPSYEQYF.

The genes are TRBV7-2 and TRBJ2-5; tentative D call: TRBD2 (5 bases). The CDR3 spans 16 residues. Germline V gene sequence: CDR1 SGHTA, CDR2 FQGNSA. Deletions cut 0 bases from V and 5 bases from J, with 16 bases between. CDR3 amino acids: CASSLATGSFGETQYF. DNA for the CDR3: TGTGCCAGCAGCTTAGCGACGGGGTCGTTTGGGGAGACCCAGTACTTC. The variable domain in full, with the rest retrieved from reference TRBV7-2 and TRBJ2-5, is GAGVSQSPSNKVTEKGKDVELRCDPISGHTALYWYRQSLGQGLEFLIYFQGNSAPDKSGLPSDRFSAERTGGSVSTLTIQRTQQEDSAVYLCASSLATGSFGETQYFGPGTRLLVL.

The chain has TRBV15 and TRBJ2-5; D gene uncertain. V was pared by 3 bases and J by 0 bases, with 14 bases between. The CDR3 has 16 amino acids. Germline V gene lookup returns CDR1 LNHNV and CDR2 YYDKDF (reference sequence). This chain's CDR3 is CATSSPWAEYQETQYF. The DNA of the CDR3 is TGTGCCACCAGCAGCCCATGGGCAGAGTACCAAGAGACCCAGTACTTC.

Notes on this clonotype: A read error may be the cause here, since a much bigger clone is one base away. The rearrangement joins TRBV6-6 to TRBJ1-6, with 10 bases fitting TRBD1. CDR1 MNHNY and CDR2 SVGAGI come from the germline V gene (reference sequence). The CDR3 runs to 14 residues. V dropped 9 bases and J dropped 13; count of bases not matched to a gene: 12. This CDR3 is CARSQGQGSSPLHF. CDR3 coding DNA: TGTGCCAGAAGTCAGGGACAGGGGTCCTCGCCCCTCCACTTT.

As regards this clonotype: Given a much more abundant clone one base away, this may be a read error. This chain links TRBV6-1 with TRBJ2-7, with D perhaps matching TRBD2 (7 bases). CDR1 MNHNS and CDR2 SASEGT come from the germline V gene. The CDR3 loop spans 13 amino acids. V gave up 6 bases and J gave up 7 bases, with 16 bases separating them. CDR3 residues: CASRGTGGNEQYF. The CDR3 DNA reads as TGTGCCAGCAGGGGCACGGGGGGCAATGAGCAGTACTTC.

This chain uses TRBV7-9 with TRBJ2-7; D ambiguous. V was cut by 1 base and J by 6 bases, with 10 bases left in between. CDR1 and CDR2 (germline): SEHNR, FQNEAQ (reference sequence). The CDR3 contains 13 residues. CDR3 in DNA: TGTGCCAGCAGCTTAGAGAGTCTGGGCGAGCAGTACTTC. Translation gives CASSLESLGEQYF.

The CDR3 spells CASSSSQLRYGYTF. The CDR3 DNA reads as TGTGCCAGCAGTTCCTCTCAACTCCGCTATGGCTACACCTTC. The J gene is TRBJ1-2, the V gene TRBV27, with D unclear. This CDR3 comprises 14 residues. Between the trimmed V and J ends, which lost 4 bases and 4 bases, there was a span of 13 bases. Germline CDR1 and CDR2: MNHEY and SMNVEV (reference sequence).

Only a few counts were recorded for this clonotype. The chain joins TRBV19 to TRBJ1-5; D might be TRBD1 (5 bases). V shed 5 bases and J shed 1 base, with 18 bases lying between them. The V gene's germline CDR1 is LNHDA and CDR2 SQIVND (reference sequence). This CDR3 is 17 amino acids long. CDR3 in DNA: TGTGCCAGTAGTTCTCACCTGGGGGTAGACAGCAATCAGCCCCAGCATTTT. This encodes CASSSHLGVDSNQPQHF.

The rearrangement uses TRBV6-2 or TRBV6-3 and TRBJ2-7; no firm D call. Germline CDR1 is MNHEY and CDR2 is SVGEGT. This CDR3 region has 13 residues. Trimming took 10 bases from V and 5 from J, leaving 18 bases between them. CDR3 nucleotide sequence: TGTGCCACCCTCATTTGGGAAGTCCACGAGCAGTACTTC. Residues: CATLIWEVHEQYF.

The genes are TRBV7-9 and TRBJ2-7, with D maybe TRBD1 (6 bases). Germline CDR1 reads SEHNR; CDR2 reads FQNEAQ (reference sequence). V dropped 7 bases and J dropped 5 bases, with 18 bases sitting between them. The CDR3 contains 14 residues. This CDR3 is CASTRDTLVHEQYF. CDR3 DNA sequence: TGTGCCAGCACCAGGGACACTTTGGTCCACGAGCAGTACTTC.

This chain links TRBV4-1 with TRBJ2-1; the D is unclear. Deletions cut 1 base from V and 9 bases from J, with 10 bases between. The CDR3 consists of 13 residues. In germline, CDR1 is MGHRA, CDR2 YSYEKL. In DNA, the CDR3 is TGCGCCAGCAGCCAAGTGTCCGGCGGTGAGCAGTTCTTC. Encoded protein: CASSQVSGGEQFF.

The rearrangement joins TRBV11-2 to TRBJ2-5; possibly TRBD2 for D (7 bases). CDR3 length: 18 amino acids. The V gene lost 1 base and the J gene lost 5 bases, with 23 bases spanning the gap. Per germline, CDR1 SGHAT and CDR2 FQNNGV. The chain's CDR3 is CASSLVVGGGPRDETQYF. The CDR3 DNA follows: TGTGCCAGCAGCTTAGTCGTGGGGGGGGGCCCAAGGGATGAGACCCAGTACTTC.

This clonotype was found a few times. V gene TRBV6-6 combines with J gene TRBJ1-4; D ambiguous. In germline, CDR1 is MNHNY, CDR2 SVGAGI (reference sequence). This CDR3 contains 14 residues. The V gene lost 2 bases and the J gene lost 7 bases, with 11 bases spanning the gap. CDR3 sequence reads: CASSYRVGGEKLFF. The DNA of the CDR3 is TGTGCCAGCAGTTACCGGGTGGGCGGTGAAAAACTGTTTTTT.

The chain combines TRBV6-1 with TRBJ2-3, with TRBD2 identical over 8 bases. The V gene's germline CDR1 is MNHNS and CDR2 SASEGT. The CDR3 is 15 amino acids. V was clipped by 8 bases and J by 5 bases; unmatched bases: 12. The CDR3 DNA sequence: TGTGCCAGCGCCCGGGATAGCGGGACGGGAGATACGCAGTATTTT. Protein product: CASARDSGTGDTQYF.

This clonotype is a singleton in its sample. The rearrangement joins TRBV28 to TRBJ2-7; tentative D call: TRBD1 (6 bases). V was pared by 6 bases and J by 7 bases, with 19 bases between. The CDR3 runs to 14 residues. The germline V gene has CDR1 MDHEN and CDR2 SYDVKM. CDR3 sequence: CASRPRGSHNEQYF. CDR3 nucleotide sequence: TGTGCCAGCAGACCAAGGGGGAGCCACAATGAGCAGTACTTC. The full variable domain, its missing parts supplied by reference TRBV28 and TRBJ2-7, is DVKVTQSSRYLVKRTGEKVFLECVQDMDHENMFWYRQDPGLGLRLIYFSYDVKMKEKGDIPEGYSVSREKKERFSLILESASTNQTSMYLCASRPRGSHNEQYFGPGTRLTVT.

This clonotype has more than one count but fewer than ten. The rearrangement joins TRBV7-2 to TRBJ2-3; D unresolved. This CDR3 has 15 amino acids. The V and J ends lost 5 bases and 0 bases respectively, with 12 bases between them. Germline V gene sequence: CDR1 SGHTA, CDR2 FQGNSA. The CDR3 sequence: CASSPEWLSTDTQYF. The CDR3 DNA reads TGTGCCAGCAGCCCAGAATGGCTGAGCACAGATACGCAGTATTTT.

This clonotype has more than one count but fewer than ten. The V call is TRBV6-1, the J call TRBJ2-5; D remains ambiguous. In germline, CDR1 is MNHNS, CDR2 SASEGT. V dropped 1 base and J dropped 7 bases, with 13 bases sitting between them. This CDR3 spans 14 amino acids. CDR3 coding DNA: TGTGCCAGCAGTGAAGGGCTTCTACCGGGGACCCAGTACTTC. This encodes CASSEGLLPGTQYF.

This clonotype was counted between two and nine times. This chain connects TRBV6-1 to TRBJ2-1; TRBD1 matches 10 bases. V shed 5 bases and J 6 bases; nucleotides not matched to a gene: 7. CDR1 MNHNS and CDR2 SASEGT come from the germline V gene. CDR3 size: 15 residues. The CDR3 sequence: CASSSGTGVFNEQFF. Here the CDR3 DNA reads TGTGCCAGCAGTTCCGGGACAGGGGTATTCAATGAGCAGTTCTTC.

This clonotype was seen a few times. The chain is built from TRBV20-1 and TRBJ2-3, with a possible D match to TRBD1 (5 bases). The germline CDR1 and CDR2 sequences are DFQATT and SNEGSKA (reference sequence). The CDR3 is made up of 13 amino acids. Trimming removed 3 bases from V and 3 bases from J, with 10 bases in between. CDR3 amino acids: CSARGPITDTQYF. The CDR3 DNA reads as TGCAGTGCTAGGGGGCCGATTACAGATACGCAGTATTTT.

This clonotype was counted many times. The V call is TRBV6-2 or TRBV6-3, the J call TRBJ1-1; 9 nucleotides agree with TRBD1. Germline-derived CDR1 and CDR2 are MNHEY and SVGEGT. This CDR3 comprises 15 residues. V shed 6 bases, J shed 10 bases, and the junction held 15 bases outside the gene matches. The CDR3, as DNA: TGTGCCAGCAGCCTACTGGCCACAGGGGGCCTTGGAGCTTTCTTT. This translates into CASSLLATGGLGAFF.

V gene TRBV2 combines with J gene TRBJ2-3; 10 nucleotides align to TRBD2. This CDR3 has 18 residues. The J segment lost 6 bases and the V segment lost 4 bases, leaving 16 bases of the junction unmatched. The germline V gene has CDR1 SNHLY and CDR2 FYNNEI. In DNA form, the CDR3 reads TGTGCCAGCAGTGGGCCCTTGGCTAGCGGGAGTAGACGGGATACGCAGTATTTT. Translated: CASSGPLASGSRRDTQYF.